Presented here are 15 T cell receptor beta chains from one specimen sequenced in a study of somatic mutations in cytotoxic T cells in rheumatoid arthritis. Profiled with immunoSEQ multiplex PCR; TCRdb holds only in-frame clones, not every one. The data contain 15,000 to 20,000 clones, less than 85% of them seen just once; the ten biggest clones take up around 7%. Sequenced material: CD8+ T cells sorted from blood. The receptors shown here come from a woman aged 40 to 50 with rheumatoid arthritis.

The CDR3 DNA sequence: TGCGCCAGCAGCACCGGGACAGGGGTCTACAATGAGCAGTTCTTC. Protein product: CASSTGTGVYNEQFF. The V gene is TRBV5-1, the J gene TRBJ2-1, with TRBD1 matching over 10 bases. The CDR3 consists of 15 residues. V was clipped by 4 bases and J by 3 bases; unmatched bases: 4. Germline CDR1 SGHRS, CDR2 YFSETQ.

The chain couples TRBV11-3 to TRBJ2-1; TRBD1 aligns across 9 bases. Germline V lookup: CDR1 SGHNT, CDR2 YENEEA. V lost 3 bases to trimming and J lost 5 bases; unmatched junction nucleotides: 2. This CDR3 comprises 14 residues. In DNA form, the CDR3 reads TGTGCCAGCAGCTTGGGACAGGGAGACAATGAGCAGTTCTTC. This codes for CASSLGQGDNEQFF.

In this sample, this clone turned up a few times. The rearrangement uses TRBV4-1 and TRBJ2-2; 8 nucleotides line up with TRBD2. The CDR3 contains 17 residues. Germline CDR1 reads MGHRA; CDR2 reads YSYEKL. The V segment lost 0 bases and the J segment 3 bases; nucleotides outside the gene matches: 6. The CDR3 DNA reads TGCGCCAGCAGCCAAGACCGGGAGGGGTCTTACACCGGGGAGCTGTTTTTT. This codes for CASSQDREGSYTGELFF.

The chain combines TRBV2 with TRBJ1-2; D ambiguous. Germline values: CDR1 SNHLY, CDR2 FYNNEI. The CDR3 sequence is 16 residues long. V was pared by 1 base and J by 0 bases, with 12 bases between. CDR3 sequence: CASSEVFWSTNYGYTF. In nucleotides, the CDR3 is TGTGCCAGCAGTGAAGTGTTCTGGTCTACTAACTATGGCTACACCTTC.

The chain has TRBV28 and TRBJ1-6; TRBD1 matches at 7 bases. The trim removed 4 bases at V and 8 bases at J, leaving 8 bases unmatched. This CDR3 has 15 residues. Germline lookup yields CDR1 MDHEN and CDR2 SYDVKM. The CDR3, as DNA: TGTGCCAGCAGTTCGCCGGGACAGCCCCATTCACCCCTCCACTTT. Protein product: CASSSPGQPHSPLHF.

The V call is TRBV2, the J call TRBJ2-4, with 8 bases that match TRBD2. There are 13 residues in the CDR3. The germline gives CDR1 SNHLY, CDR2 FYNNEI. Trimming removed 6 bases from V and 8 bases from J; junction bases left unmatched: 6. The DNA of the CDR3 is TGTGCCAGCAGGCCGGGAGGGACGGACATTCAGTACTTC. It yields the protein CASRPGGTDIQYF.

The chain is built from TRBV6-5 and TRBJ1-5, with 10 bases identical to TRBD1. Germline CDR1 is MNHEY and CDR2 is SVGAGI. J gave up 7 bases and V 6 bases, and 9 bases lay outside the gene matches. There are 15 residues in the CDR3. The CDR3 nucleotides are TGTGCCAGCAGCCCCGGACAGGGGGGACTCCAGCCCCAGCATTTT. Its protein is CASSPGQGGLQPQHF.

The chain uses TRBV30 and TRBJ2-2; 10 bases align to TRBD1. The V gene end was trimmed by 4 bases and the J gene end by 6 bases; junction bases not matched to a gene: 8. Germline CDR1 GTSNPN, CDR2 SVGIG (reference sequence). This CDR3 spans 15 amino acids. The CDR3 DNA reads TGTGCCTGGAAACCGGGACAGGGGAGTGCCGGGGAGCTGTTTTTT. It specifies CAWKPGQGSAGELFF.

The gene calls are TRBV7-9 and TRBJ2-5, with 7 bases fitting TRBD1. CDR3 length: 15 residues. Germline CDR1 and CDR2: SEHNR and FQNEAQ (reference sequence). V trimming: 5 bases; J trimming: 5 bases; junction bases outside the gene matches: 11. For the CDR3, the DNA is TGTGCCAGCAGCCCCCCAGGGGGTTTTTCGGAGACCCAGTACTTC. It specifies CASSPPGGFSETQYF.

This clone was detected a few times. The chain links TRBV30 to TRBJ2-7; 11 bases line up with TRBD1. V shed 0 bases and J 5 bases; nucleotides not matched to a gene: 9. The CDR3 is made up of 16 amino acids. Germline V gives CDR1 GTSNPN, CDR2 SVGIG (reference sequence). The CDR3 DNA reads as TGTGCCTGGAGTGTAGTCCCCGGACAGGGGGCCCACGAGCAGTACTTC. Translated, it gives CAWSVVPGQGAHEQYF.

Here the CDR3 DNA reads TGTGCCAGCAGCTCCGGGTCCTATGGCTACACCTTC. Translating it yields CASSSGSYGYTF. The V and J genes are TRBV11-2 and TRBJ1-2; no reliable D call. This CDR3 region has 12 residues. V dropped 4 bases and J dropped 4 bases, with 7 bases sitting between them. CDR1 SGHAT and CDR2 FQNNGV come from the germline V gene.

This chain links TRBV5-6 with TRBJ2-3; 7 nucleotides line up with TRBD2. From germline, CDR1 is SGHDT and CDR2 YYEEEE. V lost 7 bases and J lost 4; bases outside the gene matches: 9. This CDR3 has 14 residues. CDR3 in DNA: TGTGCCAGCCCTCGGGAGCGGGGTGCAGATACGCAGTATTTT. Translated, it gives CASPRERGADTQYF.

This clone was seen once. The genes are TRBV2 and TRBJ2-1, with a tentative D call TRBD1 (6 bases). The germline gives CDR1 SNHLY, CDR2 FYNNEI. The CDR3 is 13 residues long. Trimming removed 4 bases from V and 9 bases from J, with 13 bases in between. DNA of the CDR3: TGTGCCAGCAGTGCAACAGGGTGGCCTGAGCAGTTCTTC. Amino acids: CASSATGWPEQFF.

The CDR3 DNA sequence: TGTGCCACCACTTCCCGATCTCAGGGGGATTCACCCCTCCACTTT. This translates into CATTSRSQGDSPLHF. The chain joins TRBV2 to TRBJ1-6, with 7 nucleotides matching TRBD1. This CDR3 comprises 15 residues. Germline lookup yields CDR1 SNHLY and CDR2 FYNNEI. With V trimmed by 10 bases and J by 8 bases, 14 bases remained unmatched.

The CDR3: CASSGSMRTGTYEQYF. The CDR3 coding sequence is TGCGCCAGCAGCGGATCTATGAGGACCGGGACCTACGAGCAGTACTTC. This sequence joins TRBV5-1 and TRBJ2-7; D is perhaps TRBD2 (5 bases). V lost 4 bases and J 2 bases, leaving 19 bases between the germline ends. Germline values: CDR1 SGHRS, CDR2 YFSETQ. This CDR3 has 16 residues.